Listed below are T cell receptor beta chains from one sample, sequenced in a study of PD-1 blockade in classical Hodgkin lymphoma. Assay: immunoSEQ multiplex PCR; the TCRdb copy retains only in-frame clones and omits some. The repertoire holds 99,000 or so clones, with approximately 89% as singletons. Sequenced material: peripheral blood mononuclear cells (PBMCs), taken before the fourth cycle of nivolumab. These receptors all come from a human donor with classical Hodgkin lymphoma. Both conserved end residues are part of each CDR3. Rows give clone size only sometimes, using once, few, many, or a class for an expanded clone.

cdr3_aa,clone_size,v_call,j_call
CASSTATRFGNQPQHF,-,TRBV27,TRBJ1-5
CAWSVEVNTGELFF,-,TRBV30,TRBJ2-2
CAWSDYSNQPQHF,-,TRBV30,TRBJ1-5
CASRDGQAFPQHF,-,TRBV19,TRBJ1-5
CASSYSGGLDEQFF,-,TRBV6-5,TRBJ2-1
CASSIQLAASYEQYF,-,TRBV19,TRBJ2-7
CASSQDSDGHQPQHF,-,TRBV4-3,TRBJ1-5
CASSRNEGSYNEQFF,once,TRBV7-9,TRBJ2-1
CASKGRRDSSGNTIYF,-,TRBV25-1,TRBJ1-3
CASSPPSGLTEAFF,once,TRBV7-9,TRBJ1-1
CASSPFLLRYMNSPEAFF,-,TRBV5-1,TRBJ1-1
CASSPNLHEQFF,-,TRBV18,TRBJ2-1
CASSVPESATEAFF,few,TRBV9,TRBJ1-1